This TCR beta chain came from a study of blood T cell repertoires in COVID-19. Background on the study: Researchers got acute and convalescent COVID-19 samples from the United States, Italy and Spain. In each case, the material was cDNA or gDNA derived from T cells, B-cell-depleted T cells, or PBMCs.

With V trimmed by 3 bases and J by 15 bases, 24 bases remained unmatched. The CDR3 consists of 18 residues. Germline V gives CDR1 KGHSH, CDR2 LQKENI. As handled by the study authors: Reference gene primer amplification in the assay estimated nucleated cell counts. Sequencing was performed with immunoSEQ multiplex PCR; in TCRdb, only in-frame clones are kept and a portion is missing. That table furnishes V, J and clone size, whereas the DNA furnished D and trimming. The data show about 100,000 clones, 85% to 90% seen once. Sequenced sample: peripheral blood. The origin of this receptor is a human donor with active COVID-19. The donor label of this sample is uncertain. The genes are TRBV18 and TRBJ1-4, with TRBD1 matching 8 bases. DNA for the CDR3: TGTGCCAGCTCACCCAATACCCCCGGGACAGGTTCTAATGAGAGGGTGTTTTTT. It codes for CASSPNTPGTGSNERVFF. The full variable domain, completed using reference TRBV18 and TRBJ1-4, is NAGVMQNPRHLVRRRGQEARLRCSPMKGHSHVYWYRQLPEEGLKFMVYLQKENIIDESGMPKERFSAEFPKEGPSILRIQQVVRGDSAAYFCASSPNTPGTGSNERVFFGSGTQLSVL.